This entry features one T cell receptor (beta chain) sequence. What it binds is unknown. The data stem from a study of vaccination and CD4 T cells after COVID-19. The Oncomine TCR Beta short-read assay was what sequenced the DNA obtained from cultured CD4+ T cells. TCRdb ran MiXCR on the PCR reads and lists one entry per CDR3 protein. Among 15,000 to 20,000 distinct CDR3 sequences listed, less than 50% were seen once. Germline CDR1 ENHRY, CDR2 SYGVKD. The CDR3 spans 14 residues. Trimming stripped 0 bases from V and 4 bases from J, with 7 bases between. As to treatment: approximately 9-day PBMC culture with coronavirus spike peptide pools or control peptides (ViraFEST assay).

The rearrangement uses TRBV10-3 and TRBJ1-5, with a weak D call TRBD1 (5 bases). This TCR came from a human donor who had recovered from COVID-19. Sample: CD4+ T cells from blood, cultured in vitro. This CDR3 is CAISESGGNQPQHF. CDR3 nucleotide sequence: TGTGCCATCAGTGAGTCGGGGGGAAATCAGCCCCAGCATTTT.